The next 2 T cell receptor beta chains were all read from a single sample in a study of Ad26.COV2.S vaccination and SARS-CoV-2 variants. Treatment defined: some 19 received Ad26.COV2.S at low or high dose, single or two shots; several received placebo; per-sample allocation not given. The study sampled participants on day 63 after the first vaccine or placebo injection. Produced via immunoSEQ multiplex PCR; TCRdb's table is partial and in-frame only. The data hold 410,000 or so clones, with approximately 90% observed a single time. The starting material was peripheral blood, obtained in a trial of Ad26.COV2.S vaccine versus placebo. The source is a person aged 18-60 years who received the Ad26.COV2.S COVID-19 vaccine or a placebo.

The genes are TRBV7-9 and TRBJ1-2, with no clear D. Germline V gives CDR1 SEHNR, CDR2 FQNEAQ (reference sequence). CDR3 length: 14 amino acids. The V gene lost 2 bases and the J gene lost 2 bases, with 9 bases spanning the gap. CDR3 in amino acids: CASSLQTYNYGYTF. DNA of the CDR3: TGTGCCAGCAGCTTACAGACATACAACTATGGCTACACCTTC.

This clone has only one observation. J is TRBJ1-4 and V is TRBV6-2 or TRBV6-3; TRBD1 agrees at 11 bases. This CDR3 spans 20 amino acids. Germline V gives CDR1 MNHEY, CDR2 SVGEGT. V was pared by 2 bases and J by 1 base, with 12 bases of the junction left unmatched. CDR3 nucleotide sequence: TGTGCCAGCAGTTACCCCCGCCGGGACAGGGGGTATGGAACTAATGAAAAACTGTTTTTT. It is translated as CASSYPRRDRGYGTNEKLFF.